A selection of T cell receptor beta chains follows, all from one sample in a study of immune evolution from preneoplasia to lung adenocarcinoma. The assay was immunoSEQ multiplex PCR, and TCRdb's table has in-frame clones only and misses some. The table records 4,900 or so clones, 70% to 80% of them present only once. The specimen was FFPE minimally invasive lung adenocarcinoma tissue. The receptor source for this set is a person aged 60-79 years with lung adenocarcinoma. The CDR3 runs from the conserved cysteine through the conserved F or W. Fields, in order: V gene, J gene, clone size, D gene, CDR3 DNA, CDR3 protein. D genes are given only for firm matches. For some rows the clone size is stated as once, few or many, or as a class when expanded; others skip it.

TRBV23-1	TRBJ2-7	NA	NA	TGCGCCAGCAGTCCTACAATTGACACCTACGAGCAGTACTTC	CASSPTIDTYEQYF
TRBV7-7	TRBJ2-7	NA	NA	TGTGCTAGCAGCTTTAACAGGGCGGGGGAGCAGTACTTC	CASSFNRAGEQYF
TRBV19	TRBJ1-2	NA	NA	TGTGCCAGTAGTATTGGGGTTGGCTACACCTTC	CASSIGVGYTF
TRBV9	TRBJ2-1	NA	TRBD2	TGTGCCAGCAGCGTAGGCGGGACTAGGGGCCATGAGCAGTTCTTC	CASSVGGTRGHEQFF
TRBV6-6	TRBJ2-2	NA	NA	TGTGCCAGCAGTTACCTTGGATACAGGGCCACCGGGGAGCTGTTTTTT	CASSYLGYRATGELFF
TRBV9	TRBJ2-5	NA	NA	TGTGCCAGCAGCGTAATCGGTCGGGGGCAAGAGACCCAGTACTTC	CASSVIGRGQETQYF
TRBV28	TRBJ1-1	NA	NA	TGTGCCAGCAGTTCCCCCCGGGAGCACACTGAAGCTTTCTTT	CASSSPREHTEAFF
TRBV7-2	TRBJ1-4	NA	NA	TGTGCCAGCAGCTCCCGTGGGGGGGCGCGTGAAAAACTGTTTTTT	CASSSRGGAREKLFF
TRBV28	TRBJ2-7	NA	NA	TGTGCCAGCAGTTTATACGGCCATGGCTCCTACGAGCAGTACTTC	CASSLYGHGSYEQYF
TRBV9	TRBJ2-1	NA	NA	TGTGCCAGCAGCGCAATGTCGAAGGACAATGAGCAGTTCTTC	CASSAMSKDNEQFF
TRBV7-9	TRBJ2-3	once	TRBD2	TGTGCCAGCAGCTTTCTAGCGGGGGGGACAGATACGCAGTATTTT	CASSFLAGGTDTQYF
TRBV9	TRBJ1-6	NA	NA	TGTGCCAGCAGCGTAGATTGGGATAATAATTCACCCCTCCACTTT	CASSVDWDNNSPLHF
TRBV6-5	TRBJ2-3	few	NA	TGTGCCAGCAGTTACTCGGCCAGGCGCACAGATACGCAGTATTTT	CASSYSARRTDTQYF
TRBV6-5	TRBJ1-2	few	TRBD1	TGTGCCAGCAGTAAGACAGGGGGCTATGGCTACACCTTC	CASSKTGGYGYTF
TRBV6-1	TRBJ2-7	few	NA	TGTGCCAGCAGCAGGGGTACGGACAGTTCCTACGAGCAGTACTTC	CASSRGTDSSYEQYF
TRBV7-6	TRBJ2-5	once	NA	TGTGCCAGCAGCTCCCCCCTCACCGGGACGGTGGGCGAGACCCAGTACTTC	CASSSPLTGTVGETQYF
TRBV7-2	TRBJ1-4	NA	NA	TGTGCCAGCAGCTTAATGTCCAGACCCACAACTAATGAAAAACTGTTTTTT	CASSLMSRPTTNEKLFF
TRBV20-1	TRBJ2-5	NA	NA	TGCAGTGCTCTCGGAGAGACCCAGTACTTC	CSALGETQYF
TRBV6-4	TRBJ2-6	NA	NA	TGTGCCAGCAGCCCCCAGGGATCTGGGGCCAACGTCCTGACTTTC	CASSPQGSGANVLTF
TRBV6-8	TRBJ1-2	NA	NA	TGTGCCAGCAGATCTAAAGGACCAAGGGAGAGGTACACCTTC	CASRSKGPRERYTF
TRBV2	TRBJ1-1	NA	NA	TGTGCCAGCAGCGACCGACAGAGGCCTGAAGCTTTCTTT	CASSDRQRPEAFF
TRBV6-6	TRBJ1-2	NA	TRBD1	TGTGCCAGCAGAGTGGGACAGGGGACCAACTATGGCTACACCTTC	CASRVGQGTNYGYTF
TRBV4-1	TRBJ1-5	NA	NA	TGCGCCAGCAGCCAAGGCGACAGGATCGGTGAGCCCCAGCATTTT	CASSQGDRIGEPQHF
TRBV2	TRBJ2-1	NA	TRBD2	TGTGCCAGCAGTGGAGCGGGGGGTCGGAATGAGCAGTTCTTC	CASSGAGGRNEQFF
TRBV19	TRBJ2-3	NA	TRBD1	TGTGCCAGTAGTATAGACGTGACAGGGACAACAGATACGCAGTATTTT	CASSIDVTGTTDTQYF
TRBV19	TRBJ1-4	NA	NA	TGTGCCAGTACCCGGACAGTACGTGAAAAACTGTTTTTT	CASTRTVREKLFF